The clone carrying this TCR beta chain was recorded only once. A v3.0 immunoSEQ assay was performed at survey level. Clones were sequenced by immunoSEQ multiplex PCR, and TCRdb holds only the in-frame ones, with some missing. The table has approximately 32,000 clones, roughly 80% seen once. The entry originates in a study of long-term antiretroviral therapy in people with HIV. V shed 4 bases and J 1 base; nucleotides not matched to a gene: 2. The V gene's germline CDR1 is MGHRA and CDR2 YSYEKL. The CDR3 is made up of 15 amino acids. The sequenced sample was unsorted PBMCs, obtained 0.3 years after starting antiretroviral therapy. The chain combines TRBV4-1 with TRBJ2-7, with 12 bases that match TRBD2. The clonotype comes from a man aged 18 to 30 with HIV. DNA for the CDR3: TGCGCCAGCAGCCTGACTAGCGGGAGTTCCTACGAGCAGTACTTC. Protein product: CASSLTSGSSYEQYF.